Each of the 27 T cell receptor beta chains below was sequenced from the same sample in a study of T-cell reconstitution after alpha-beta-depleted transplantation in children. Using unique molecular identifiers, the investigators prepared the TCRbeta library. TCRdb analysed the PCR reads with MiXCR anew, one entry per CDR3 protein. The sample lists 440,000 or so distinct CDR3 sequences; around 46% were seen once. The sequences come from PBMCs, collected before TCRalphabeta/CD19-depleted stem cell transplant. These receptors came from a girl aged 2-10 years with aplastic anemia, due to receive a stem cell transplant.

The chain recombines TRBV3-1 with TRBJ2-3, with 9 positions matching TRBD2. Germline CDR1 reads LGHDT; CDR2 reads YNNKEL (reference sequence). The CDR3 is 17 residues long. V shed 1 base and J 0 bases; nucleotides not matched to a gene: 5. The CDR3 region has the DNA TGTGCCAGCAGCCAAGCCCTAGCGGGATCTAGCACAGATACGCAGTATTTT. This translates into CASSQALAGSSTDTQYF.

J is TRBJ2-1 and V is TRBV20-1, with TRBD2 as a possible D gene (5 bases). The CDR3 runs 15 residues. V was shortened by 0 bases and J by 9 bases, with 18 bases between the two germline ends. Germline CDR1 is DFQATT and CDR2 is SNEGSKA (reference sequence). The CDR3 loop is CSARDWQRSNTEQFF. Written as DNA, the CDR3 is TGCAGTGCTAGAGATTGGCAGCGGTCTAATACTGAGCAGTTCTTC.

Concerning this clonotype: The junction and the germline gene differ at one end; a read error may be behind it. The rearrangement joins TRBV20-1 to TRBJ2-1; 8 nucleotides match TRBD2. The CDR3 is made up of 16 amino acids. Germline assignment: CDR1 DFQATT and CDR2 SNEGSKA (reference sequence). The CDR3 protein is CCARDLPGRAYNEQFF. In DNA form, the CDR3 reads TGCTGTGCTAGAGATCTGCCCGGGAGGGCATACAATGAGCAGTTCTTC.

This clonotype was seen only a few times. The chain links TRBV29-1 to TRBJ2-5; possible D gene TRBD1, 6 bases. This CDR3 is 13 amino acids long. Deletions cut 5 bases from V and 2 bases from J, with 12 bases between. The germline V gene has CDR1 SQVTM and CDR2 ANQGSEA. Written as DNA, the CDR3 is TGCAGCGTTCCAGGGGATCGACAAGAGACCCAGTACTTC. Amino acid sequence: CSVPGDRQETQYF. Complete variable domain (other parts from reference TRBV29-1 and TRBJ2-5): SAVISQKPSRDICQRGTSLTIQCQVDSQVTMMFWYRQQPGQSLTLIATANQGSEATYESGFVIDKFPISRPNLTFSTLTVSNMSPEDSSIYLCSVPGDRQETQYFGPGTRLLVL.

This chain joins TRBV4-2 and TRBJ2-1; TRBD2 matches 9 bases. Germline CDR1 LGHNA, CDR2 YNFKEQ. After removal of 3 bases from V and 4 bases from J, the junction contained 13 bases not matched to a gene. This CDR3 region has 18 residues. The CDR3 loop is CASSHGVRSGRIYNEQFF. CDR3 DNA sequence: TGTGCCAGCAGCCATGGGGTTAGAAGCGGGAGGATATACAATGAGCAGTTCTTC.

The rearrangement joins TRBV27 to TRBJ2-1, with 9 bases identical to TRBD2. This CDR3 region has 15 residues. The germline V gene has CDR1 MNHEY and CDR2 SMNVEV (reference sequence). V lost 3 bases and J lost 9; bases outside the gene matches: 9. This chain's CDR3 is CASSFRDRLAAEQFF. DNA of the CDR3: TGTGCCAGCAGTTTCCGGGACCGACTAGCGGCTGAGCAGTTCTTC.

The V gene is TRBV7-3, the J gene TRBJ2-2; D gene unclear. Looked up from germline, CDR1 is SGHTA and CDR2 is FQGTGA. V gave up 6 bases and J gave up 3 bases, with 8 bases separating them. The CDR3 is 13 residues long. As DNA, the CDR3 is TGTGCCAGCAGTCTGTTATACACCGGGGAGCTGTTTTTT. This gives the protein CASSLLYTGELFF.

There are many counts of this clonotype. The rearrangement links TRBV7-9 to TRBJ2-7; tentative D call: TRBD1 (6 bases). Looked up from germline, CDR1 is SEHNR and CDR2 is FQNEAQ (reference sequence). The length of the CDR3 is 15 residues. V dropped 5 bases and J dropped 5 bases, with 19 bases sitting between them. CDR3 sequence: CASSLSEQGQNEQYF. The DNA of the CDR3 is TGTGCCAGCAGCCTTTCGGAACAGGGCCAAAACGAGCAGTACTTC.

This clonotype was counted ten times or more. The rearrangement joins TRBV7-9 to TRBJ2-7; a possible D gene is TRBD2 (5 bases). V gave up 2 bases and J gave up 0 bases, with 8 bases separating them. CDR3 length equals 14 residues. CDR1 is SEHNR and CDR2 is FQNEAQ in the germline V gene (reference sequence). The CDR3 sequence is CASSLSSGSYEQYF. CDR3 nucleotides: TGTGCCAGCAGCTTAAGCAGCGGCTCCTACGAGCAGTACTTC.

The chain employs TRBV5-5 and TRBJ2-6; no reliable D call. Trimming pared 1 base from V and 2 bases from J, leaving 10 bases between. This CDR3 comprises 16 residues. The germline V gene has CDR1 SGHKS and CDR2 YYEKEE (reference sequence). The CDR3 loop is CASSLSGEAGANVLTF. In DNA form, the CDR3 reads TGTGCCAGCAGCTTGTCAGGCGAGGCTGGGGCCAACGTCCTGACTTTC.

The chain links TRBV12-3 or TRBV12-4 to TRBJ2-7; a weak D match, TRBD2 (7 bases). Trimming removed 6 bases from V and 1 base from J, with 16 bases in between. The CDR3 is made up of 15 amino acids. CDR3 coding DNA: TGTGCCAGCAGCCGGTCGCGGGGGCAGTCCTACGAGCAGTACTTC. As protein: CASSRSRGQSYEQYF.

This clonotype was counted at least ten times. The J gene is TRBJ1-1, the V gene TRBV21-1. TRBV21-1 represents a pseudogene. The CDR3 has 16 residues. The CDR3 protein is CASSKLGGAGYTEAFF. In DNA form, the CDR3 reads TGTGCCAGCAGCAAATTGGGAGGGGCAGGGTACACTGAAGCTTTCTTT.

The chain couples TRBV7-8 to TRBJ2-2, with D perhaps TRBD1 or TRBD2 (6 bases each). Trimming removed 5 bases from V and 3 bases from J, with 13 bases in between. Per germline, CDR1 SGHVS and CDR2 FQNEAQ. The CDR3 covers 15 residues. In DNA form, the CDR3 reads TGTGCCAGCAGCCTAGGAGGGGGATACACCGGGGAGCTGTTTTTT. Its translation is CASSLGGGYTGELFF.

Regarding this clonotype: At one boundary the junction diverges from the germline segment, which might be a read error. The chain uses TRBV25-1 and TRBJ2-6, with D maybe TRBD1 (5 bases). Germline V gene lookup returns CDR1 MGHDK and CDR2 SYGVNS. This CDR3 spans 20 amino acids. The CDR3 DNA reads TGCACCAGCAGTTTATCCACAGTGGAAAACAAGGGGCCTGGGGCCAACGTCCTGACTTTC. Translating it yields CTSSLSTVENKGPGANVLTF.

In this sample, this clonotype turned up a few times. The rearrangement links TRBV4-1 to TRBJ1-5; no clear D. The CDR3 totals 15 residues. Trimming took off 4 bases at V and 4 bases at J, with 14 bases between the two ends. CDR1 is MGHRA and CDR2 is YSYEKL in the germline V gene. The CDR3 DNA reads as TGCGCCAGCAGCCCGGACCCTTGGGGAAATCAGCCCCAGCATTTT. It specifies CASSPDPWGNQPQHF.

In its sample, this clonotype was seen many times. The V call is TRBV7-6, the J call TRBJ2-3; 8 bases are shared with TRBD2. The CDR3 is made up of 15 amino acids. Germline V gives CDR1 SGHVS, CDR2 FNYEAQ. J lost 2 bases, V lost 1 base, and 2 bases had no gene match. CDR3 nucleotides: TGTGCCAGCAGCTTAGTAGCGGGACCCACAGATACGCAGTATTTT. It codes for CASSLVAGPTDTQYF.

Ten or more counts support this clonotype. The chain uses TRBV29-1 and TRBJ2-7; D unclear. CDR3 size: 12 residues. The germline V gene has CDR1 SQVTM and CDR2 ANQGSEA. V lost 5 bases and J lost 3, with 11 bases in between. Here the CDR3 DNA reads TGCAGCGTTCAAGGTCCTTACTACGAGCAGTACTTC. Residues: CSVQGPYYEQYF.

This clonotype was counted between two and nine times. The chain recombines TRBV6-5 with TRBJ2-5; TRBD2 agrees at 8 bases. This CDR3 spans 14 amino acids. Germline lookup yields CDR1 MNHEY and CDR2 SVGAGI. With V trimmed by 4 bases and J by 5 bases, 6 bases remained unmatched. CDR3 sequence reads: CASSSGGKYETQYF. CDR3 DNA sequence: TGTGCCAGCAGTTCGGGAGGGAAGTACGAGACCCAGTACTTC.

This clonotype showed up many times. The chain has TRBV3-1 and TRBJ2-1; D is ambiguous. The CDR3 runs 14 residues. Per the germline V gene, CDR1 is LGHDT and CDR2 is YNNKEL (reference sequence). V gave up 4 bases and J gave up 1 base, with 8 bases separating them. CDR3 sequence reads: CASSPTLSYNEQFF. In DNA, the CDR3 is TGTGCCAGCAGCCCGACTCTTTCCTACAATGAGCAGTTCTTC.

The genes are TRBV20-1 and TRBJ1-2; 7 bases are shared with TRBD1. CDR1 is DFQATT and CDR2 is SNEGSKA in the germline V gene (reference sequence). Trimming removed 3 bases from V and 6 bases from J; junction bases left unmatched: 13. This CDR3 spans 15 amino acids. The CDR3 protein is CSASPRILDRNGYTF. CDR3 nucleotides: TGCAGTGCTAGCCCGCGGATCCTGGACAGGAATGGCTACACCTTC.

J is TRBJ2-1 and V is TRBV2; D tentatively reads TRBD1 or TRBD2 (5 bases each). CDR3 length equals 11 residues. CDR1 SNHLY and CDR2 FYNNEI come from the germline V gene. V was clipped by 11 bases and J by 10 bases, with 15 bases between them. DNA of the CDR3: TGTGCCGGGACCCCAGGGCACGAGCAGTTCTTC. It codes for CAGTPGHEQFF. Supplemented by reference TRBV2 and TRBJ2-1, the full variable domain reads EPEVTQTPSHQVTQMGQEVILRCVPISNHLYFYWYRQILGQKVEFLVSFYNNEISEKSEIFDDQFSVERPDGSNFTLKIRSTKLEDSAMYFCAGTPGHEQFFGPGTRLTVL.

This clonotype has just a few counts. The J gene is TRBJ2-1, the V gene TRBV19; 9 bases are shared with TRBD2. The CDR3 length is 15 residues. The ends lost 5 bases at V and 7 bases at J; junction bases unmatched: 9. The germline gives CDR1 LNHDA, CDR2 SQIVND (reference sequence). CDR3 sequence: CASSVSGSNMNEQFF. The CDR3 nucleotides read TGTGCCAGTAGTGTTAGCGGGAGTAATATGAATGAGCAGTTCTTC.

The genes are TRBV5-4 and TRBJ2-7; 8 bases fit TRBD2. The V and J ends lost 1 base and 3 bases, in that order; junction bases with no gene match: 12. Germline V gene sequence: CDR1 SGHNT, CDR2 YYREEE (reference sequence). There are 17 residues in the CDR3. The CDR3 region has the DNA TGTGCCAGCAGCTTGCATCTAATCGCGGGGGGAATCTACGAGCAGTACTTC. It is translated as CASSLHLIAGGIYEQYF.

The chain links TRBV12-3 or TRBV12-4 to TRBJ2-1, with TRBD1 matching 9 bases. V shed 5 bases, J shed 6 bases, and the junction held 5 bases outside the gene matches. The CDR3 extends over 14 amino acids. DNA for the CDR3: TGTGCCAGCAGTCGACAGGGGGGGAGCAATGAGCAGTTCTTC. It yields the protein CASSRQGGSNEQFF.

CDR3 sequence: CSARDSTSGRSYEQYF. In DNA, the CDR3 is TGCAGTGCTAGAGATTCGACTAGCGGGAGGTCCTACGAGCAGTACTTC. This chain connects TRBV20-1 to TRBJ2-7, with 13 bases that match TRBD2. Trimming removed 0 bases from V and 1 base from J; junction bases left unmatched: 3. Germline CDR1 reads DFQATT; CDR2 reads SNEGSKA (reference sequence). This CDR3 has 16 residues.

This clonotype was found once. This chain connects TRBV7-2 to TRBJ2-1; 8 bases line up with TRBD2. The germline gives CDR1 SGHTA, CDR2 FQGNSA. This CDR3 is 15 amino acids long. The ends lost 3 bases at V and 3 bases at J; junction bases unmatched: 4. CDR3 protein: CASSFSGGDYNEQFF. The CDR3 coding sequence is TGTGCCAGCAGCTTCAGCGGGGGCGACTACAATGAGCAGTTCTTC.

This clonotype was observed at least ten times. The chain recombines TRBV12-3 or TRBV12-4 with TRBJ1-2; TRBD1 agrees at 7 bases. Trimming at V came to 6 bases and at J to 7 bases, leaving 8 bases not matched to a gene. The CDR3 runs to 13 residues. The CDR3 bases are TGTGCCAGCAGCCTTGAGACAGGGCTTGGCTACACCTTC. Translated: CASSLETGLGYTF.